This T cell receptor (beta chain) was obtained from a study of CD8+ T cells in alopecia areata. Study-level points and caveats: Patients displayed less clarity in TCR sharing than mice, a finding possibly related to HLA.

This clone was seen a handful of times. The antigen is unknown. Mouse gene names and germline throughout. The sequenced fragment ends 4 residues before the CDR3 boundary, so the rest is inferred from the germline J gene. CD4, CD8alpha, NKG2D, NKG2ACE and other markers were used to sort pooled cutaneous lymph node cells. CDR3 length: 15 amino acids. After removal of 0 bases from V and 3 bases from J, the junction contained 3 bases not matched to a gene. Germline CDR1 GKSSPN, CDR2 SITVG. RNA was isolated and reverse transcribed to cDNA, the sequencing template. Sequencing was performed with immunoSEQ multiplex PCR; in TCRdb, only in-frame clones are kept and a portion is missing. The specimen has 270,000 or so clones, none found just once.

The rearrangement joins TRBV31 to TRBJ2-2, with 8 positions matching TRBD2. This clonotype was sampled from a C3H/HeJ mouse with alopecia areata. The strain's MHC type: H2-k. The sample comprised CD4+ T cells sorted from a lymph node. The covered CDR3 bases are TGTGCCTGGAGTCTAGTGGGGGGGGACACCGGG. Translated, it gives CAWSLVGGDTG. The whole CDR3 protein reads CAWSLVGGDTGQLYF.